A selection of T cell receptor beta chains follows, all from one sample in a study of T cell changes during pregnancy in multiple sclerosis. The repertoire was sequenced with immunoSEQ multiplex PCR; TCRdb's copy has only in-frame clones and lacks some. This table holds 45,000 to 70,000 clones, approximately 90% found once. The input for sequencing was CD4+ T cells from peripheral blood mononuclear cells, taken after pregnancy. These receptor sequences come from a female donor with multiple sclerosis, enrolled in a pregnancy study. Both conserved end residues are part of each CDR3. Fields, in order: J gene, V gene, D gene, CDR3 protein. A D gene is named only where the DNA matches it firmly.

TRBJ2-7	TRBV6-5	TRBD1	CASSSDRGHYEQYF
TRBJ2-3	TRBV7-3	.	CASSLHGGATDTQYF
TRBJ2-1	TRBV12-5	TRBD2	CASGLGLAGNNEQFF
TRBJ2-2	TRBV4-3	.	CASSPNDGLSGELFF
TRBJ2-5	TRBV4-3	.	CASSHPDRIQAQETQYF
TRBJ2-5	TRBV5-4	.	CASSFRETQYF
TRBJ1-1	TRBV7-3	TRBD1	CASSPRQGAEAFF
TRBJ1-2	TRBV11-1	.	CASSAESQGGRGYTF
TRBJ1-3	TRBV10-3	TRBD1	CAISESGRGASGNTIYF
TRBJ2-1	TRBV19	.	CASSSRSPKLTAGGLNNEQFF
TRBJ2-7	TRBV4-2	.	CASSQNTPYEQYF
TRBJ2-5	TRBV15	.	CATSTGDNLQETQYF
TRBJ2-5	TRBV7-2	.	CASRRTGKETQYF
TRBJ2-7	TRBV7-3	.	CASSLFQGRGSYEQYF
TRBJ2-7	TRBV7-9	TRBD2	CASSLAHIAGAVYEQYF
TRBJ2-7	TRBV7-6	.	CASSSRDTIHEQYF
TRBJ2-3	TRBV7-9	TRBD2	CASSLSKERGGLGDTQYF
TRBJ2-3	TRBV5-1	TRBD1	CASSSRDRDTDTQYF
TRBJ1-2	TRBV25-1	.	CASSESRRGYTF
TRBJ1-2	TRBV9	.	CASSLPGGGGYTF
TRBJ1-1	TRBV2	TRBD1	CASSETGGWTEAFF
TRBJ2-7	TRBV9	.	CASSRGAGYEQYF
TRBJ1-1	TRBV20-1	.	CSGIQDTEAFF
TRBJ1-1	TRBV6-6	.	CASSPQGLLNTEAFF
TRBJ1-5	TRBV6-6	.	CASSYTGVTNQPQHF
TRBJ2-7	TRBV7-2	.	CASSLNSYEQYF
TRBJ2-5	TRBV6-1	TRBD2	CASSRAGGSGETQYF
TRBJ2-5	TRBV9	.	CASSGGGETQYF
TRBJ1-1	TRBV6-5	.	CASRDTSLNTEAFF
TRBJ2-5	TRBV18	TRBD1	CASSPPAGGIQETQYF
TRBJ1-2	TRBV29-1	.	CSAQRWGQGTYGYTF
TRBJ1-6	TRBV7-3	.	CASSLGQGISPLHF
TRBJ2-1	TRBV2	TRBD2	CASSASGPRGYNEQFF
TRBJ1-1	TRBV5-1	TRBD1	CASSLGGQDTEAFF
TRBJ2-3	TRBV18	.	CASSPGGQLTDTQYF
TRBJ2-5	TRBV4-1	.	CASSHPPLSVEETQYF
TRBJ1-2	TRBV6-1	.	CASSETQGSSSYGYTF
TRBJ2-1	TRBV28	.	CASSLPTGNYNEQFF
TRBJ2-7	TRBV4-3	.	CASSQAGRYEQYF
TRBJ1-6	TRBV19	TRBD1	CASRDRVNSPLHF
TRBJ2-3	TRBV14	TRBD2	CASSHETSGHTDTQYF
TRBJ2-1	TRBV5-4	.	CASSTTPYNEQFF
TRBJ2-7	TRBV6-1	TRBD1	CASSEGTGVQQYF
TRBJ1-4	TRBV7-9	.	CASSPPPSGKLFF
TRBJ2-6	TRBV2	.	CASSEPRGANVLTF
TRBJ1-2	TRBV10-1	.	CASSRDRGAPNYGYTF
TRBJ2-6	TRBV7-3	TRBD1	CASSLRPPGTGTSGANVLTF
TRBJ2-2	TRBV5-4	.	CASSTGGRTLTGELFF
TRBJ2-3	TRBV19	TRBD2	CASSSGTTILLSDTQYF
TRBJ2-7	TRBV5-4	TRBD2	CASSSAGLASYEQYF